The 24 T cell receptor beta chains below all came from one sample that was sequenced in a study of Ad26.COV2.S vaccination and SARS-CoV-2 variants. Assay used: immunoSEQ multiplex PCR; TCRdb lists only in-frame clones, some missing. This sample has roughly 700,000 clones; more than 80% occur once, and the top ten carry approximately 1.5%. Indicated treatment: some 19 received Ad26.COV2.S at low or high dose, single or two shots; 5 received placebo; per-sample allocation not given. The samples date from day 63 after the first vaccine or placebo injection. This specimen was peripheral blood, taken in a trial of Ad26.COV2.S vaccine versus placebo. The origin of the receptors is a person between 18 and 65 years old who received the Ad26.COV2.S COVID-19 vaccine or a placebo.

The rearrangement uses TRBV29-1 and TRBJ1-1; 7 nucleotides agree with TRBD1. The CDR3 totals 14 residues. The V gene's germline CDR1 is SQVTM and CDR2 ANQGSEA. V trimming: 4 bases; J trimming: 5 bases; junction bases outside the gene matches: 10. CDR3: CSVAPQGVGTEAFF. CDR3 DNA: TGCAGCGTTGCTCCTCAGGGGGTTGGGACTGAAGCTTTCTTT.

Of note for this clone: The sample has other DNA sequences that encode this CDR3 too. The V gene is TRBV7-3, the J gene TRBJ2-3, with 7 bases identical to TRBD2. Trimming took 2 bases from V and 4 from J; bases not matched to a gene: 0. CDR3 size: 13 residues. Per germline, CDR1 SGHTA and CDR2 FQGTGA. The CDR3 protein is CASSLRGADTQYF. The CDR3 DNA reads TGTGCCAGCAGCTTACGGGGGGCAGATACGCAGTATTTT.

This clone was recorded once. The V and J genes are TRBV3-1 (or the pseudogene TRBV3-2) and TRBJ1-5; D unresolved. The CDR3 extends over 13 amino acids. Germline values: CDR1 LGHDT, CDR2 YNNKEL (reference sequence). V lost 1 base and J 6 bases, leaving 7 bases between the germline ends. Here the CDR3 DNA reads TGTGCCAGCAGCCAAGGGACCTCTCAGCCCCAGCATTTT. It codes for CASSQGTSQPQHF.

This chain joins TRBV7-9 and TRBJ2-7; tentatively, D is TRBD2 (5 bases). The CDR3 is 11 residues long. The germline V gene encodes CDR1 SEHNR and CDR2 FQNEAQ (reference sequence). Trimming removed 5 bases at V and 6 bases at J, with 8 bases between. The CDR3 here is CASSEGSEQYF. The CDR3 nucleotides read TGTGCCAGCAGCGAAGGGAGCGAGCAGTACTTC.

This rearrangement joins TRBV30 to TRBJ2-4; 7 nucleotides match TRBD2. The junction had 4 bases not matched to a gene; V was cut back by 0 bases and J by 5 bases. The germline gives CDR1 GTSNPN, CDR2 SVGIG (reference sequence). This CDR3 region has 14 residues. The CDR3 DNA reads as TGTGCCTGGAGTGTCGGCGGGAGACAAAACATTCAGTACTTC. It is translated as CAWSVGGRQNIQYF.

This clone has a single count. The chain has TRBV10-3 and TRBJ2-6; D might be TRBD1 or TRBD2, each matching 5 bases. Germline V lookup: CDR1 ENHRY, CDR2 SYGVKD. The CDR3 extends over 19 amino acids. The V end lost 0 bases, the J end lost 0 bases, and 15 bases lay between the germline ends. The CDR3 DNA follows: TGTGCCATCAGTGAGTCAGGGACGGCGGTGATCTCTGGGGCCAACGTCCTGACTTTC. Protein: CAISESGTAVISGANVLTF.

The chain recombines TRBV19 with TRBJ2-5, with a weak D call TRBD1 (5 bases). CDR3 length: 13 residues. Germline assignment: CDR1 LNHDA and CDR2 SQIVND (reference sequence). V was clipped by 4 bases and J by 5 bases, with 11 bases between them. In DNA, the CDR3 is TGTGCCAGTAGTAGGGCAGGGTTGGAGACCCAGTACTTC. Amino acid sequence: CASSRAGLETQYF. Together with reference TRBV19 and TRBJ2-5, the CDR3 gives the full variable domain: DGGITQSPKYLFRKEGQNVTLSCEQNLNHDAMYWYRQDPGQGLRLIYYSQIVNDFQKGDIAEGYSVSREKKESFPLTVTSAQKNPTAFYLCASSRAGLETQYFGPGTRLLVL.

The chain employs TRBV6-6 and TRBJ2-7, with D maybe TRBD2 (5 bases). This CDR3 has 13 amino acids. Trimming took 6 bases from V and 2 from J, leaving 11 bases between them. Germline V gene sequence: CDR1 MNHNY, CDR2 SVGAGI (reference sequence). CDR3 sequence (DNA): TGTGCCAGCAGCCGGGGAAAACCCTACGAGCAGTACTTC. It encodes CASSRGKPYEQYF.

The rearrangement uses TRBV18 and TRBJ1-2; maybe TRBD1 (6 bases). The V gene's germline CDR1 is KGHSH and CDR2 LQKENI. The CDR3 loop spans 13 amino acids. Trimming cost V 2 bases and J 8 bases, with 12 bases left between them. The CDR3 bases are TGTGCCAGCTCACCATGGACAGAGCCGGGCTACACCTTC. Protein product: CASSPWTEPGYTF.

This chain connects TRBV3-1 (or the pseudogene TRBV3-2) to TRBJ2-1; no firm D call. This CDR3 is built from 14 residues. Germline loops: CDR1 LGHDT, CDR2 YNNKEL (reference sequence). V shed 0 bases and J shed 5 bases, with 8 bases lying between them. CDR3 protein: CASSQDLRNNEQFF. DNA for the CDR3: TGTGCCAGCAGCCAAGATCTGAGAAACAATGAGCAGTTCTTC.

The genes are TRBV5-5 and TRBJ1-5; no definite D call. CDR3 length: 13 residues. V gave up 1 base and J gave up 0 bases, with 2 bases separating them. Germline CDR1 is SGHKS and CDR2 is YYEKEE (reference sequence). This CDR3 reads CASSLSSNQPQHF. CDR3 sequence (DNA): TGTGCCAGCAGCTTGTCTAGCAATCAGCCCCAGCATTTT.

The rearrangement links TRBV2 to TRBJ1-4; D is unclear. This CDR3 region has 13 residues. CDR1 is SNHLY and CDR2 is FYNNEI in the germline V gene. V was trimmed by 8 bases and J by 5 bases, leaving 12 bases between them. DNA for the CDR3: TGTGCCAGCCGGCGAACCCTAAATGAAAAACTGTTTTTT. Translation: CASRRTLNEKLFF.

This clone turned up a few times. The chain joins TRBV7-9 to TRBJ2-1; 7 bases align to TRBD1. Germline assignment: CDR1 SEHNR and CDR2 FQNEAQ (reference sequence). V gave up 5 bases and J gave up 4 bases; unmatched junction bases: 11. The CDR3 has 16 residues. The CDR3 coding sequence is TGTGCCAGCAGCGATACGGGGACAGCTACGTACAATGAGCAGTTCTTC. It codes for CASSDTGTATYNEQFF.

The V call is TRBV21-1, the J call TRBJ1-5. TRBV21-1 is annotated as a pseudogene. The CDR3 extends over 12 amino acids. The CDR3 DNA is TGTGCTAAGGGTGGTAACAATCAGCCCCAGCATTTT. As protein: CAKGGNNQPQHF.

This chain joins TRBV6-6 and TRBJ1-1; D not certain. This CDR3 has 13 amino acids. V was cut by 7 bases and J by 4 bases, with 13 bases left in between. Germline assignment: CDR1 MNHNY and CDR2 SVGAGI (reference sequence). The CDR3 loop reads CASTSVAGTEAFF. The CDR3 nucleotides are TGTGCCAGCACCTCCGTGGCGGGCACTGAAGCTTTCTTT.

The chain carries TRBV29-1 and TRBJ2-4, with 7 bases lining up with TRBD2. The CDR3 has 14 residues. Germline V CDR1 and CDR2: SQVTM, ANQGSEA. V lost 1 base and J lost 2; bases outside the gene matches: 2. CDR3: CSVEASGTKNIQYF. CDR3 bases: TGCAGCGTTGAAGCTAGCGGAACCAAAAACATTCAGTACTTC.

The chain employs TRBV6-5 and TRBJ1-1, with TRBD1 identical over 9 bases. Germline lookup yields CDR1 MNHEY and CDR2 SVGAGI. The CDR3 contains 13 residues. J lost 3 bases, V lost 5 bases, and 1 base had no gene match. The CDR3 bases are TGTGCCAGCAGTACAGGGGGCCACACTGAAGCTTTCTTT. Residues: CASSTGGHTEAFF.

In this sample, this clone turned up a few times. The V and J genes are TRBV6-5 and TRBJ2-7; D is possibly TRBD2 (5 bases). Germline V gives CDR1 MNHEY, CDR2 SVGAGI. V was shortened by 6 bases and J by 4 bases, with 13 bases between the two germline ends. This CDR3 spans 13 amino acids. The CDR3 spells CASRGDLGYEQYF. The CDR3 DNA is TGTGCCAGCAGGGGAGATCTGGGGTACGAGCAGTACTTC.

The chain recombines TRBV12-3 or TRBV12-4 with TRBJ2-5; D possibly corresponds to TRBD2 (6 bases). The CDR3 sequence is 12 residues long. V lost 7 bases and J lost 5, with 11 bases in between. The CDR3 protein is CASTIRGETQYF. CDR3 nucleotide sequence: TGTGCCAGCACCATTCGGGGGGAGACCCAGTACTTC.

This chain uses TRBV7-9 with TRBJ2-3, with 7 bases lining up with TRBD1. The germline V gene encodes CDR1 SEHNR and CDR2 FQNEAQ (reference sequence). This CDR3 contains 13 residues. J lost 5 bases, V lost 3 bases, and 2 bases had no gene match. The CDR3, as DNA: TGTGCCAGCAGCTTGACAGGGCAAGATACGCAGTATTTT. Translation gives CASSLTGQDTQYF.

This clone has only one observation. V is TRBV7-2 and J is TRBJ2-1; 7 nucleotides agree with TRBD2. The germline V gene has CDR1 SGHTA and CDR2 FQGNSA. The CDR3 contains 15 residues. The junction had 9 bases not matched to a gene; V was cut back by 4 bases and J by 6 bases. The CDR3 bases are TGTGCCAGCAGCTCTCGCCGGGACTATTCCAATGAGCAGTTCTTC. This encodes CASSSRRDYSNEQFF.

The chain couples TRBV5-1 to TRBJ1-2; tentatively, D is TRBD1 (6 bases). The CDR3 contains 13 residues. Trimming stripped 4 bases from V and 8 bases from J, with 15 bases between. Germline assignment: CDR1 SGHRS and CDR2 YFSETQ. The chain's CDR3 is CASSIGAGAGYTF. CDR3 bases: TGCGCCAGCAGCATAGGGGCGGGGGCCGGCTACACCTTC.

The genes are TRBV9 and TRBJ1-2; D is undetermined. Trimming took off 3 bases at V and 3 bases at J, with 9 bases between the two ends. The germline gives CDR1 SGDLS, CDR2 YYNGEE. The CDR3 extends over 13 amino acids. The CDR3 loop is CASSAHSDYGYTF. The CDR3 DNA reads TGTGCCAGCAGCGCTCATTCCGACTATGGCTACACCTTC.

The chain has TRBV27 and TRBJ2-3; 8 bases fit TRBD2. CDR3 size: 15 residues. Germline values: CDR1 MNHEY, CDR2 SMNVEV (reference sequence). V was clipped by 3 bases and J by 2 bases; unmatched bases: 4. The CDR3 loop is CASSFSGLVTDTQYF. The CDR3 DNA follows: TGTGCCAGCAGTTTCTCGGGACTAGTCACAGATACGCAGTATTTT.